Listed below are T cell receptor beta chains from one sample, sequenced in a study of cytomegalovirus exposure and HLA in healthy donors. The repertoire was sequenced with immunoSEQ multiplex PCR; TCRdb's copy has only in-frame clones and lacks some. The table includes roughly 98,000 clones, 65% to 85% detected once. The specimen sequenced was PBMCs. These receptor sequences come from a man aged 35 to 55 in good health and CMV-seronegative. Both conserved end residues are trimmed from each CDR3.

J | V | CDR3
TRBJ1-2 | TRBV28 | ASSSDRVGYT
TRBJ1-2 | TRBV2 | ASREDSSNYGYT
TRBJ2-5 | TRBV27 | ASRAVGPEGETQY
TRBJ2-3 | TRBV18 | ASSPIVSTDTQY
TRBJ1-3 | TRBV7-2 | ASSLGQAGNTIY
TRBJ2-3 | TRBV6-4 | ASSGTSGTDTQY
TRBJ2-5 | TRBV30 | ALAGTGQWGETQY
TRBJ1-1 | TRBV5-4 | ASSSRKGTYMNTEAF
TRBJ2-1 | TRBV28 | ASSLPESLAGVSNEQF
TRBJ2-3 | TRBV19 | ASSTHGAGRGDTQY
TRBJ1-1 | TRBV6-5 | ATLPNRGTEAF
TRBJ2-4 | TRBV2 | ASSGRLAGEGWNIQY
TRBJ1-1 | TRBV5-1 | ASSSWDSEAF
TRBJ1-4 | TRBV30 | AWKGTGGVKLF
TRBJ1-6 | TRBV2 | ASSDRDSPLH
TRBJ2-1 | TRBV27 | ASRIRGDSYNEQF
TRBJ2-3 | TRBV7-3 | ASSSTGGTSTDTQY
TRBJ1-6 | TRBV25-1 | ASSESGGKNSPLH
TRBJ1-6 | TRBV15 | ATSSGLAGGNSPLH
TRBJ1-6 | TRBV19 | ASSISGVGSPLH
TRBJ2-2 | TRBV7-9 | ASSLLAGELF